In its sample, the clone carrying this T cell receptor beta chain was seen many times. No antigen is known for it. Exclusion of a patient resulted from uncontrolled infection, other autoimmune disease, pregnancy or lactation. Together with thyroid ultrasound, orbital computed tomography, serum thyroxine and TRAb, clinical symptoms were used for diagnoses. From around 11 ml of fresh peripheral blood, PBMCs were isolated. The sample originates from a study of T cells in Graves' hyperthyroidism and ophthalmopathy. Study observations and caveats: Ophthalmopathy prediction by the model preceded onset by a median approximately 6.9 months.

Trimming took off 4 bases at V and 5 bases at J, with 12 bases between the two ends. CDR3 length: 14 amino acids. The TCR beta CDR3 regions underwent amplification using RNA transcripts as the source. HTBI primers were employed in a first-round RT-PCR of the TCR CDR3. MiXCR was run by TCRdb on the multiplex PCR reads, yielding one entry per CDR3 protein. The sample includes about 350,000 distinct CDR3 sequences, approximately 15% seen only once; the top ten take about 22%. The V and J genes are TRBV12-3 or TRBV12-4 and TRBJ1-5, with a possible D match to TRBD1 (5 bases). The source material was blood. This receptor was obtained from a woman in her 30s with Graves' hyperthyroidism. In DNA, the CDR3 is TGTGCCAGCAGTTGGGACCGGCGGGATCAGCCCCAGCATTTT. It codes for CASSWDRRDQPQHF.